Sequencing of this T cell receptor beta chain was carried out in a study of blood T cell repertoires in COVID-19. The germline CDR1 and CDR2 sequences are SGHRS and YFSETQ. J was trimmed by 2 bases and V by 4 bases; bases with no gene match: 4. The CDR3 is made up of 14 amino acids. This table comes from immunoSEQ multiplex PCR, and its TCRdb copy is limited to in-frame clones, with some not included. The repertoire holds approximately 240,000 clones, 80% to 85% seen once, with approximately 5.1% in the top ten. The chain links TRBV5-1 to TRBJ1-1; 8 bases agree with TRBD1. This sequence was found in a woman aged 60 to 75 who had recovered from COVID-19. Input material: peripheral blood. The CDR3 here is CASSDGQGNTEAFF. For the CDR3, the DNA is TGCGCCAGCAGCGATGGACAGGGTAACACTGAAGCTTTCTTT.